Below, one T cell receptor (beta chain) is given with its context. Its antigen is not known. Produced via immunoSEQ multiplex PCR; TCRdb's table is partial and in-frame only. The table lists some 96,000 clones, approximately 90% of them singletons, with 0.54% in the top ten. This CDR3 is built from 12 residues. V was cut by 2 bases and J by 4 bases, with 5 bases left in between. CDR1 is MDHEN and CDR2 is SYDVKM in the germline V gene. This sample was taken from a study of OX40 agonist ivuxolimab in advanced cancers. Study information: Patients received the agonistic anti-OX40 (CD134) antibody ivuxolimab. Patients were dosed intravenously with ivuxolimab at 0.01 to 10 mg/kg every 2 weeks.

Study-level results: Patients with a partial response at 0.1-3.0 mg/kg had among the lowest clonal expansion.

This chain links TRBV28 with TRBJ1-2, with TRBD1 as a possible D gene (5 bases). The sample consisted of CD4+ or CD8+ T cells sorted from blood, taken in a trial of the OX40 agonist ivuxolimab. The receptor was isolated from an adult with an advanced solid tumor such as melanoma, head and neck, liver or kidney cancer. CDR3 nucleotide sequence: TGTGCCAGCAGTTTAGGGGGCTATGGCTACACCTTC. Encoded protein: CASSLGGYGYTF.